This is a list of T cell receptor beta chains from one sample in a study of shared clonotypes between healthy human individuals. The protocol was immunoSEQ multiplex PCR, while the TCRdb copy is restricted to in-frame clones and leaves out a portion. The sample records about 380,000 clones, about 96% being singletons. Specimen: memory CD8+ T cells sorted from blood. The receptors come from a man in his thirties or forties in good health. The CDR3 runs from the conserved cysteine through the conserved F or W. The D gene is left open where the match is weak. Only part of the rows carry a size: once, few, many, or a class if the clone is expanded.

abundance: .
j_gene: TRBJ2-1
d_gene: .
v_gene: TRBV5-1
CDR3aa: CASSIGDWGEQFF
CDR3nt: TGCGCCAGCAGCATCGGGGACTGGGGTGAGCAGTTCTTC

abundance: .
j_gene: TRBJ2-1
d_gene: TRBD2
v_gene: TRBV5-1
CDR3aa: CASSTGLAKRSYNEQFF
CDR3nt: TGCGCCAGCAGCACTGGACTAGCTAAGCGAAGCTACAATGAGCAGTTCTTC

abundance: .
j_gene: TRBJ2-3
d_gene: TRBD2
v_gene: TRBV27
CDR3aa: CASSWMPIVGASGRYSSTDTQYF
CDR3nt: TGTGCCAGCAGTTGGATGCCAATAGTGGGTGCTAGCGGGAGGTATTCTAGCACAGATACGCAGTATTTT

abundance: .
j_gene: TRBJ2-3
d_gene: .
v_gene: TRBV7-9
CDR3aa: CASSLYGGDPTDTQYF
CDR3nt: TGTGCCAGCAGCTTATACGGGGGAGACCCCACAGATACGCAGTATTTT

abundance: .
j_gene: TRBJ2-1
d_gene: .
v_gene: TRBV6-5
CDR3aa: CASSYSLSNEQFF
CDR3nt: TGTGCCAGCAGTTACTCCTTGAGCAATGAGCAGTTCTTC

abundance: once
j_gene: TRBJ2-2
d_gene: TRBD2
v_gene: TRBV5-1
CDR3aa: CASSLGTSGRAGELFF
CDR3nt: TGCGCCAGCAGCTTGGGGACTAGCGGGAGAGCCGGGGAGCTGTTTTTT

abundance: .
j_gene: TRBJ2-3
d_gene: .
v_gene: TRBV4-1
CDR3aa: CASSRVLGSGTDTQYF
CDR3nt: TGCGCCAGCAGCCGCGTTCTCGGGAGTGGCACAGATACGCAGTATTTT

abundance: .
j_gene: TRBJ2-2
d_gene: .
v_gene: TRBV4-1
CDR3aa: CASSLRAVGTGELFF
CDR3nt: TGCGCCAGCAGCCTCCGTGCAGTTGGCACCGGGGAGCTGTTTTTT

abundance: .
j_gene: TRBJ1-4
d_gene: .
v_gene: TRBV5-1
CDR3aa: CASTTGKTNEKLFF
CDR3nt: TGCGCCAGCACCACAGGCAAAACTAATGAAAAACTGTTTTTT

abundance: .
j_gene: TRBJ2-1
d_gene: TRBD2
v_gene: TRBV7-7
CDR3aa: CASSLGAGENNEQFF
CDR3nt: TGTGCTAGCAGCTTAGGAGCGGGAGAAAACAATGAGCAGTTCTTC

abundance: .
j_gene: TRBJ2-5
d_gene: .
v_gene: TRBV7-2
CDR3aa: CASSSTPGPQETQYF
CDR3nt: TGTGCCAGCAGCTCCACACCGGGACCCCAAGAGACCCAGTACTTC

abundance: few
j_gene: TRBJ1-5
d_gene: .
v_gene: TRBV19
CDR3aa: CASSVTGWSNQPQHF
CDR3nt: TGTGCCAGTAGTGTAACAGGTTGGAGCAATCAGCCCCAGCATTTT

abundance: .
j_gene: TRBJ1-2
d_gene: TRBD1
v_gene: TRBV28
CDR3aa: CASRDRGYLYGYTF
CDR3nt: TGTGCCAGCAGGGACAGGGGATACCTTTATGGCTACACCTTC

abundance: .
j_gene: TRBJ2-7
d_gene: .
v_gene: TRBV4-2
CDR3aa: CASSQGSLVGEQYF
CDR3nt: TGTGCCAGCAGCCAGGGCTCTCTAGTGGGCGAGCAGTACTTC

abundance: .
j_gene: TRBJ2-1
d_gene: .
v_gene: TRBV30
CDR3aa: CAWSVYELGEQFF
CDR3nt: TGTGCCTGGAGTGTATACGAGTTAGGTGAGCAGTTCTTC

abundance: few
j_gene: TRBJ2-3
d_gene: .
v_gene: TRBV7-2
CDR3aa: CASSLGGQGNTDTQYF
CDR3nt: TGTGCCAGCAGCTTAGGGGGGCAGGGCAACACAGATACGCAGTATTTT

abundance: .
j_gene: TRBJ1-5
d_gene: .
v_gene: TRBV4-2
CDR3aa: CASSQEDLSNQPQHF
CDR3nt: TGTGCCAGCAGCCAAGAGGACCTTAGCAATCAGCCCCAGCATTTT

abundance: .
j_gene: TRBJ1-1
d_gene: .
v_gene: TRBV5-1
CDR3aa: CASSLQDATEAFF
CDR3nt: TGCGCCAGCAGCTTGCAGGATGCCACTGAAGCTTTCTTT

abundance: .
j_gene: TRBJ2-5
d_gene: .
v_gene: TRBV2
CDR3aa: CASRGETQYF
CDR3nt: TGTGCCAGCCGGGGGGAGACCCAGTACTTC

abundance: .
j_gene: TRBJ2-5
d_gene: .
v_gene: TRBV5-1
CDR3aa: CASSLQGSQIKTQYF
CDR3nt: TGCGCCAGCAGCTTACAGGGATCGCAAATAAAGACCCAGTACTTC

abundance: .
j_gene: TRBJ2-7
d_gene: .
v_gene: TRBV21-1
CDR3aa: CASSKVLCEQYF
CDR3nt: TGTGCCAGCAGCAAAGTTTTGTGCGAGCAGTACTTC

abundance: .
j_gene: TRBJ2-3
d_gene: .
v_gene: TRBV6-1
CDR3aa: CASSRITDTQYF
CDR3nt: TGTGCCAGCAGTCGGATCACAGATACGCAGTATTTT

abundance: .
j_gene: TRBJ1-1
d_gene: .
v_gene: TRBV5-5
CDR3aa: CASSFEGTLKAFF
CDR3nt: TGTGCCAGCAGCTTCGAAGGGACTCTGAAGGCTTTCTTT

abundance: .
j_gene: TRBJ1-1
d_gene: TRBD1
v_gene: TRBV11-2
CDR3aa: CASSSDRDTEAFF
CDR3nt: TGTGCCAGCAGCTCAGACAGGGACACTGAAGCTTTCTTT

abundance: .
j_gene: TRBJ1-2
d_gene: TRBD1
v_gene: TRBV19
CDR3aa: CATQGGHGYTF
CDR3nt: TGTGCCACCCAGGGGGGGCACGGCTACACCTTC

abundance: .
j_gene: TRBJ2-7
d_gene: .
v_gene: TRBV20-1
CDR3aa: CSARADREQYF
CDR3nt: TGCAGTGCTAGGGCGGACAGAGAGCAGTACTTC

abundance: .
j_gene: TRBJ2-1
d_gene: .
v_gene: TRBV6-1
CDR3aa: CASSAEFRPYNEQFF
CDR3nt: TGTGCCAGCAGTGCAGAGTTTCGCCCCTACAATGAGCAGTTCTTC

abundance: .
j_gene: TRBJ1-2
d_gene: .
v_gene: TRBV5-8
CDR3aa: CASSFYGPGYGYTF
CDR3nt: TGTGCCAGCAGCTTTTATGGGCCGGGCTATGGCTACACCTTC

abundance: .
j_gene: TRBJ1-2
d_gene: .
v_gene: TRBV30
CDR3aa: CAWSVTNYGYTF
CDR3nt: TGTGCCTGGAGTGTAACAAACTATGGCTACACCTTC

abundance: .
j_gene: TRBJ2-7
d_gene: .
v_gene: TRBV28
CDR3aa: CASSGRPYEQYF
CDR3nt: TGTGCCAGCAGCGGCAGACCCTACGAGCAGTACTTC

abundance: .
j_gene: TRBJ2-2
d_gene: TRBD1
v_gene: TRBV2
CDR3aa: CASSVKTGVGTGELFF
CDR3nt: TGTGCCAGCAGCGTAAAGACAGGGGTTGGGACCGGGGAGCTGTTTTTT

abundance: .
j_gene: TRBJ1-2
d_gene: TRBD1
v_gene: TRBV19
CDR3aa: CASSPWTGENYGYTF
CDR3nt: TGTGCCAGTAGTCCTTGGACAGGGGAGAACTATGGCTACACCTTC

abundance: .
j_gene: TRBJ2-7
d_gene: .
v_gene: TRBV7-6
CDR3aa: CASSLAGVHEQYF
CDR3nt: TGTGCCAGCAGCTTAGCGGGGGTCCACGAGCAGTACTTC

abundance: .
j_gene: TRBJ1-5
d_gene: .
v_gene: TRBV27
CDR3aa: CASSLSGYQPQHF
CDR3nt: TGTGCCAGCAGTTTGTCAGGGTACCAGCCCCAGCATTTT

abundance: .
j_gene: TRBJ2-3
d_gene: .
v_gene: TRBV4-1
CDR3aa: CASSHENRPTDTQYF
CDR3nt: TGCGCCAGCAGCCATGAGAACCGTCCCACAGATACGCAGTATTTT

abundance: .
j_gene: TRBJ2-1
d_gene: .
v_gene: TRBV6-1
CDR3aa: CASSEAPGNEQFF
CDR3nt: TGTGCCAGCAGTGAAGCTCCGGGGAATGAGCAGTTCTTC

abundance: once
j_gene: TRBJ2-2
d_gene: .
v_gene: TRBV9
CDR3aa: CASSQIKGRDTGELFF
CDR3nt: TGTGCCAGCAGCCAAATCAAGGGCAGAGACACCGGGGAGCTGTTTTTT

abundance: .
j_gene: TRBJ2-7
d_gene: .
v_gene: TRBV15
CDR3aa: CATSSYTGSSYEQYF
CDR3nt: TGTGCCACCAGCAGTTATACAGGGAGCTCCTACGAGCAGTACTTC

abundance: .
j_gene: TRBJ2-1
d_gene: TRBD2
v_gene: TRBV6-5
CDR3aa: CASSSLGTSGRGVLFF
CDR3nt: TGTGCCAGCAGTTCCCTCGGGACTAGCGGGAGGGGGGTTCTGTTCTTC

abundance: .
j_gene: TRBJ2-2
d_gene: .
v_gene: TRBV27
CDR3aa: CASTGENSNTGELFF
CDR3nt: TGTGCCAGCACGGGAGAAAATTCGAACACCGGGGAGCTGTTTTTT

abundance: .
j_gene: TRBJ1-2
d_gene: TRBD1
v_gene: TRBV27
CDR3aa: CASTPGTGGHGYTF
CDR3nt: TGTGCCAGCACGCCGGGGACAGGGGGCCATGGCTACACCTTC

abundance: .
j_gene: TRBJ2-5
d_gene: .
v_gene: TRBV7-2
CDR3aa: CASSFRLQETQYF
CDR3nt: TGTGCCAGCAGCTTTCGGCTACAAGAGACCCAGTACTTC

abundance: .
j_gene: TRBJ1-2
d_gene: .
v_gene: TRBV28
CDR3aa: CASSGGRYGYTF
CDR3nt: TGTGCCAGCAGTGGGGGACGCTATGGCTACACCTTC

abundance: once
j_gene: TRBJ2-1
d_gene: .
v_gene: TRBV28
CDR3aa: CASSIYRSTRNNEQFF
CDR3nt: TGTGCCAGCAGCATATATCGTAGCACTAGGAACAATGAGCAGTTCTTC

abundance: .
j_gene: TRBJ2-7
d_gene: .
v_gene: TRBV28
CDR3aa: CASSWGGRAYEQYF
CDR3nt: TGTGCCAGCAGTTGGGGGGGCCGAGCCTACGAGCAGTACTTC

abundance: .
j_gene: TRBJ2-7
d_gene: .
v_gene: TRBV2
CDR3aa: CASNSGSSYEQYF
CDR3nt: TGTGCCAGCAATTCGGGGAGCTCCTACGAGCAGTACTTC

abundance: .
j_gene: TRBJ1-6
d_gene: .
v_gene: TRBV6-5
CDR3aa: CASSGAGGVHSPLHF
CDR3nt: TGTGCCAGCAGTGGGGCTGGGGGAGTTCATTCACCCCTCCACTTT

abundance: .
j_gene: TRBJ2-3
d_gene: TRBD1
v_gene: TRBV10-3
CDR3aa: CATGTAYPLLTDTQYF
CDR3nt: TGTGCCACCGGGACAGCTTACCCCCTTCTCACAGATACGCAGTATTTT

abundance: .
j_gene: TRBJ2-6
d_gene: TRBD1
v_gene: TRBV5-1
CDR3aa: CASSPDRAGANVLTF
CDR3nt: TGCGCCAGCAGCCCCGACAGGGCTGGGGCCAACGTCCTGACTTTC

abundance: .
j_gene: TRBJ2-7
d_gene: TRBD2
v_gene: TRBV29-1
CDR3aa: CSVALRLAGAYEQYF
CDR3nt: TGCAGCGTTGCACTACGACTAGCGGGGGCCTACGAGCAGTACTTC

abundance: .
j_gene: TRBJ1-1
d_gene: TRBD1
v_gene: TRBV7-3
CDR3aa: CASSLTLTGLAEAFF
CDR3nt: TGTGCCAGCAGCTTAACCTTGACAGGGTTGGCTGAAGCTTTCTTT

abundance: .
j_gene: TRBJ2-1
d_gene: .
v_gene: TRBV6-1
CDR3aa: CASSRSYNEQFF
CDR3nt: TGTGCCAGCAGTCGCTCCTACAATGAGCAGTTCTTC

abundance: .
j_gene: TRBJ1-2
d_gene: .
v_gene: TRBV21-1
CDR3aa: CASSNRTVYGYTF
CDR3nt: TGTGCCAGCAGCAATAGGACAGTCTATGGCTACACCTTC

abundance: .
j_gene: TRBJ2-7
d_gene: TRBD2
v_gene: TRBV10-3
CDR3aa: CAISDPGLANEQYF
CDR3nt: TGTGCCATCAGCGACCCGGGACTAGCGAACGAGCAGTACTTC

abundance: .
j_gene: TRBJ2-1
d_gene: TRBD2
v_gene: TRBV6-5
CDR3aa: CASSSRASGGYNEQFF
CDR3nt: TGTGCCAGCAGTTCTCGAGCTAGCGGGGGGTACAATGAGCAGTTCTTC

abundance: .
j_gene: TRBJ2-3
d_gene: TRBD2
v_gene: TRBV10-3
CDR3aa: CAILAGSTDTQYF
CDR3nt: TGTGCCATCCTAGCGGGAAGCACAGATACGCAGTATTTT

abundance: .
j_gene: TRBJ2-3
d_gene: .
v_gene: TRBV7-6
CDR3aa: CASSLGADTQYF
CDR3nt: TGTGCCAGCAGCTTAGGGGCAGATACGCAGTATTTT

abundance: once
j_gene: TRBJ2-3
d_gene: .
v_gene: TRBV5-4
CDR3aa: CASSPLASGRPARGDTQYF
CDR3nt: TGTGCCAGCAGCCCACTAGCTAGCGGGCGACCAGCCAGGGGGGATACGCAGTATTTT

abundance: .
j_gene: TRBJ2-3
d_gene: .
v_gene: TRBV5-6
CDR3aa: CASSHSVSTDTQYF
CDR3nt: TGTGCCAGCAGCCACAGCGTTTCCACAGATACGCAGTATTTT

abundance: .
j_gene: TRBJ2-7
d_gene: .
v_gene: TRBV29-1
CDR3aa: CSVGRRVGEQYF
CDR3nt: TGCAGCGTTGGTCGCAGGGTAGGCGAGCAGTACTTC